The source of this T cell receptor (beta chain) is a study of metastatic and nonmetastatic thyroid tumors. Study context: Comparison of repertoires was carried out across blood and tumor or nodule tissue from malignant and benign thyroid patients. Study conclusions and caveats: A significant increase in TCR beta diversity was reportedly seen in malignant thyroid tumors relative to benign nodules, in blood and tumor.

Germline V gives CDR1 MNHNS, CDR2 SASEGT. Trimming took 7 bases from V and 1 from J, leaving 13 bases between them. The CDR3 loop spans 14 amino acids. In this sample, this clone turned up many times. Its specificity is unknown. No treatment of any kind had been given to any patient before thyroid surgery. In the original processing: A classifier for distant metastasis in papillary thyroid cancer was constructed using CDR3 differences observed across clinicopathological groups. TCRdb re-clonotyped the PCR reads via MiXCR. The V and J calls come from TCRdb's annotation, not from the publication. The sample lists about 27,000 clones, about 15% occurring once.

The source is a male donor with papillary thyroid cancer or a benign thyroid nodule (not recorded which). Some clones in this sample may be carry-over from other donors' samples. Sequenced input: blood. This chain uses TRBV6-1 with TRBJ2-5, with D possibly called TRBD1 or TRBD2 (5 bases each). In nucleotides, the CDR3 is TGTGCCAGCACCACGGGGCCTGTCCAAGAGACCCAGTACTTC. This sequence encodes CASTTGPVQETQYF.